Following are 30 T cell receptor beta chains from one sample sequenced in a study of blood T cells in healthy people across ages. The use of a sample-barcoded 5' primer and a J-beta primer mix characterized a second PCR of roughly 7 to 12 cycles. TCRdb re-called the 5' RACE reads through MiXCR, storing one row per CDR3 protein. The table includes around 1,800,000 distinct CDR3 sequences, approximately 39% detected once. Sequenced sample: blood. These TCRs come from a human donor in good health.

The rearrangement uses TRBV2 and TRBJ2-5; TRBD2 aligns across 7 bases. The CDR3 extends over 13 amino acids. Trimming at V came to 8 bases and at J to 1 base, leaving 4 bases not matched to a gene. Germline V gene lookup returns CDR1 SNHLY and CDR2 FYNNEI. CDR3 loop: CASGDYAQETQYF. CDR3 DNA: TGTGCCAGCGGGGACTACGCCCAAGAGACCCAGTACTTC. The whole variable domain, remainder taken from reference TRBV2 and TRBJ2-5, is EPEVTQTPSHQVTQMGQEVILRCVPISNHLYFYWYRQILGQKVEFLVSFYNNEISEKSEIFDDQFSVERPDGSNFTLKIRSTKLEDSAMYFCASGDYAQETQYFGPGTRLLVL.

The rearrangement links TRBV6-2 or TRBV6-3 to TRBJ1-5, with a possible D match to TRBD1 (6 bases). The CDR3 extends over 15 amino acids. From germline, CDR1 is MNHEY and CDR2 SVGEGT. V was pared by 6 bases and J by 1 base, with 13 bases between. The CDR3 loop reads CASRFRGLSNQPQHF. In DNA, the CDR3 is TGTGCCAGCAGATTCCGGGGGCTAAGCAATCAGCCCCAGCATTTT.

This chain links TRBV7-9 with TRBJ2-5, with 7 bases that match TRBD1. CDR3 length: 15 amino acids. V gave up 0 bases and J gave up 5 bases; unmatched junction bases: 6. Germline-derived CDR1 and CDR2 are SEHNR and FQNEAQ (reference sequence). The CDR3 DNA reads TGTGCCAGCAGCTTAGCGAGGGGGCCGGGGGAGACCCAGTACTTC. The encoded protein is CASSLARGPGETQYF.

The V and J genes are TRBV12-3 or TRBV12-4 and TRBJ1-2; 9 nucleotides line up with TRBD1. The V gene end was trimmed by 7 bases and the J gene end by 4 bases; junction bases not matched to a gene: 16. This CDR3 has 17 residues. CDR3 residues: CASTRGVTGGYIYGYTF. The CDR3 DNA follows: TGTGCCAGCACCCGGGGGGTGACAGGGGGTTACATCTATGGCTACACCTTC.

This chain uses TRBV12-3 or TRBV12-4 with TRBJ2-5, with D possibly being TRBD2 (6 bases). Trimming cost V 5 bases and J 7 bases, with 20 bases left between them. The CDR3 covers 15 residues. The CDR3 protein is CASSPHPGRRGTQYF. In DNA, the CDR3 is TGTGCCAGCAGTCCCCACCCGGGACGGAGGGGGACCCAGTACTTC.

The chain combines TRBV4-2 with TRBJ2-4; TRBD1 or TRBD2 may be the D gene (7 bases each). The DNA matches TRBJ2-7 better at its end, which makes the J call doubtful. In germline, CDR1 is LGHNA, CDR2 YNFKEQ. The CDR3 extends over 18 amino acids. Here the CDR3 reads CASSLLNLQGTIIDEQYF. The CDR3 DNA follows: TGTGCCAGCAGCCTCCTGAATCTACAGGGGACTATAATCGACGAGCAGTACTTC.

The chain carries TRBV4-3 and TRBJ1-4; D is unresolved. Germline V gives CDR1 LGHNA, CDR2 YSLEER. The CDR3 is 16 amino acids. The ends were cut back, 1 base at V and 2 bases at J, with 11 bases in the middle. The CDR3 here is CASSQAPYSTNEKLFF. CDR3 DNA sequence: TGCGCCAGCAGCCAAGCCCCTTATAGCACTAATGAAAAACTGTTTTTT.

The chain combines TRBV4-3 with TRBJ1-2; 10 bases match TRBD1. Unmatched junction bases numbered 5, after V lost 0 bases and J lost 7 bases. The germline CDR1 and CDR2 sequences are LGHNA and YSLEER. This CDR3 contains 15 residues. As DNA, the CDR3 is TGCGCCAGCAGCCAAGATGACAGGGGGCGCATTGGCTACACCTTC. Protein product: CASSQDDRGRIGYTF.

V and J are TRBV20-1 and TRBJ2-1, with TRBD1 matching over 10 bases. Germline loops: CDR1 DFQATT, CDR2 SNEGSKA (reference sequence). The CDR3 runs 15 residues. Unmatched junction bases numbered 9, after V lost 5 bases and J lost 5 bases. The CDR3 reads CSALPGTGADNEQFF. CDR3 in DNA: TGCAGTGCTCTCCCCGGGACAGGGGCCGACAATGAGCAGTTCTTC.

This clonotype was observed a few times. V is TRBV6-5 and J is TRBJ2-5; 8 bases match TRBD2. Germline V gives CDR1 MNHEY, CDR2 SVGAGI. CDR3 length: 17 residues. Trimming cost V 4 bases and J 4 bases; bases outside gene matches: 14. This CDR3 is CASSSMSGGGRGETQYF. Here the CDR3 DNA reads TGTGCCAGCAGTTCAATGTCCGGCGGGGGGCGGGGAGAGACCCAGTACTTC.

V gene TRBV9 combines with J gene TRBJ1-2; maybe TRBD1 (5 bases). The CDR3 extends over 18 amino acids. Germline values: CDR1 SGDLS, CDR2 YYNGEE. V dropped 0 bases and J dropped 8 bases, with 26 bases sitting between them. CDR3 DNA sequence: TGTGCCAGCAGCGTAGAATGGGGTGGGGCACCACCGGGACGAGGCTACACCTTC. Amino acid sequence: CASSVEWGGAPPGRGYTF.

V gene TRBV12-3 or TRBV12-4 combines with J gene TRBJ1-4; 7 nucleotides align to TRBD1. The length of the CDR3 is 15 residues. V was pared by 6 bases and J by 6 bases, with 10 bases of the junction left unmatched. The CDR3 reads CASSRFGTADEKLFF. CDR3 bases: TGTGCCAGCAGCCGTTTCGGGACAGCGGATGAAAAACTGTTTTTT.

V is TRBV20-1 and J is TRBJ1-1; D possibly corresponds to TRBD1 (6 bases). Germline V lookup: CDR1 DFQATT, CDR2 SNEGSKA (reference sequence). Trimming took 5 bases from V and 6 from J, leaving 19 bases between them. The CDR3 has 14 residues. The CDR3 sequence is CSAGAGWGASEAFF. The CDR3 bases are TGCAGTGCTGGGGCAGGGTGGGGGGCGTCTGAAGCTTTCTTT.

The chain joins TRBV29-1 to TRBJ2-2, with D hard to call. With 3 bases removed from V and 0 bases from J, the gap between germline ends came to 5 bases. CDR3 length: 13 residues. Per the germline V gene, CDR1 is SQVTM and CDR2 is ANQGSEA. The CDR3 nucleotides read TGCAGCGTTGATTTAGCGAACACCGGGGAGCTGTTTTTT. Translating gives CSVDLANTGELFF.

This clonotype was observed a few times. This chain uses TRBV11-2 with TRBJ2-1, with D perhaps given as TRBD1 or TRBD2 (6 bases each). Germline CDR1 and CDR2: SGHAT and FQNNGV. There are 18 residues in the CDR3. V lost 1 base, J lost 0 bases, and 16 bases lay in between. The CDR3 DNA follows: TGTGCCAGCAGCTTAGGAATAAGGGGGGTACACTCCTACAATGAGCAGTTCTTC. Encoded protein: CASSLGIRGVHSYNEQFF.

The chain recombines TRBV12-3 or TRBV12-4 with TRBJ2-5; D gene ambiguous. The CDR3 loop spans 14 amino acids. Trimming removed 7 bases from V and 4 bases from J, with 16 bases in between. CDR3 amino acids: CASTKGTLGETQYF. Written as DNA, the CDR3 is TGTGCCAGCACCAAAGGTACCCTAGGAGAGACCCAGTACTTC.

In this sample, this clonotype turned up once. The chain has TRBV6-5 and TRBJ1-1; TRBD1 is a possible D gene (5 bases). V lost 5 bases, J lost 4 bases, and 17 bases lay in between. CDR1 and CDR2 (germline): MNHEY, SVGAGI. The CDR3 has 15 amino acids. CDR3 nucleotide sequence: TGTGCCAGCAGTACCCTGGACACGTTCAGCACTGAAGCTTTCTTT. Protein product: CASSTLDTFSTEAFF.

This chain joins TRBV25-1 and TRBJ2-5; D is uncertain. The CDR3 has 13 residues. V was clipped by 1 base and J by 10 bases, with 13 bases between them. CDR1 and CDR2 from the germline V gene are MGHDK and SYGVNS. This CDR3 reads CASSELLGFGQYF. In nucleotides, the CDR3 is TGTGCCAGCAGTGAATTATTAGGGTTTGGCCAGTACTTC.

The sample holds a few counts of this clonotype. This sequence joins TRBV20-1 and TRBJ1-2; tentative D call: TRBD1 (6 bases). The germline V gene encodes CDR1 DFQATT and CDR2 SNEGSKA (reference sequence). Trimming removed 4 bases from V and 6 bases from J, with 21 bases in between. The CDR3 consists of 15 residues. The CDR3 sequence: CSATEGGGVPNGYTF. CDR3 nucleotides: TGCAGTGCTACCGAAGGAGGGGGGGTCCCGAATGGCTACACCTTC.

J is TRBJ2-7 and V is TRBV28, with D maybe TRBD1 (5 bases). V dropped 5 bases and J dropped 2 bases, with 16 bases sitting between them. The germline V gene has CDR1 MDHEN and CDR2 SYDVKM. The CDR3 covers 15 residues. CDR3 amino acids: CASSPRDDSPYEQYF. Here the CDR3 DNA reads TGTGCCAGCAGTCCCCGAGACGACAGCCCCTACGAGCAGTACTTC.

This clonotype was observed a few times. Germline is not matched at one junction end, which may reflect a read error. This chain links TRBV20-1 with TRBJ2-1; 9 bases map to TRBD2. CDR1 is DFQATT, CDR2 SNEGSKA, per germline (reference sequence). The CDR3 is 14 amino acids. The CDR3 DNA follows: TGCAGCCAAGCGGGGGGCTACTCCCACAATGAGCAGTTCTTC. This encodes CSQAGGYSHNEQFF.

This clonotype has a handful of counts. CDR3 sequence (DNA): TGTGCCAGCAGCATCGACAGGCTCTTCTATGGCTACACCTTC. This codes for CASSIDRLFYGYTF. The chain combines TRBV7-9 with TRBJ1-2; D perhaps matches TRBD1 (6 bases). Germline CDR1 and CDR2: SEHNR and FQNEAQ (reference sequence). CDR3 length equals 14 residues. Trimming took off 5 bases at V and 4 bases at J, with 14 bases between the two ends.

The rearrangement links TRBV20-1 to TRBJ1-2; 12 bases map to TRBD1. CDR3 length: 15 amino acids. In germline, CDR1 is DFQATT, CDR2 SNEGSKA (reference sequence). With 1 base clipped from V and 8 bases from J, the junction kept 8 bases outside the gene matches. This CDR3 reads CSARARDRGLTGYTF. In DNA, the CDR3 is TGCAGTGCTAGAGCCCGGGACAGGGGGCTTACGGGCTACACCTTC.

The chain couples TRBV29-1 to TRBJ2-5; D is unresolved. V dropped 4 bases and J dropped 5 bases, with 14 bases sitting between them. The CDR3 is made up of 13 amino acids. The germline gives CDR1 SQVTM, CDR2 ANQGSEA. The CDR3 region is CSVGGGQWETQYF. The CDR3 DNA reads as TGCAGCGTTGGAGGTGGGCAGTGGGAGACCCAGTACTTC. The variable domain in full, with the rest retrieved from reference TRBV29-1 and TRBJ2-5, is SAVISQKPSRDICQRGTSLTIQCQVDSQVTMMFWYRQQPGQSLTLIATANQGSEATYESGFVIDKFPISRPNLTFSTLTVSNMSPEDSSIYLCSVGGGQWETQYFGPGTRLLVL.

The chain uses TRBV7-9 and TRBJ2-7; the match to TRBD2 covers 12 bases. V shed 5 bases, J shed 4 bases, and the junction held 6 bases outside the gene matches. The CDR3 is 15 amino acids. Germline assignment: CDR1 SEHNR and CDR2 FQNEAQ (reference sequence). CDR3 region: CASSALAGGDYEQYF. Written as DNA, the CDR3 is TGTGCCAGCAGCGCACTAGCGGGGGGCGATTACGAGCAGTACTTC.

The CDR3 here is CASSIVPGEGMVYQPQHF. The CDR3 DNA sequence: TGTGCCAGTAGTATAGTCCCCGGGGAGGGGATGGTCTATCAGCCCCAGCATTTT. This chain uses TRBV19 with TRBJ1-5; a possible D gene is TRBD1 (5 bases). In germline, CDR1 is LNHDA, CDR2 SQIVND (reference sequence). The CDR3 consists of 18 residues. V shed 1 base and J shed 5 bases, with 21 bases lying between them.

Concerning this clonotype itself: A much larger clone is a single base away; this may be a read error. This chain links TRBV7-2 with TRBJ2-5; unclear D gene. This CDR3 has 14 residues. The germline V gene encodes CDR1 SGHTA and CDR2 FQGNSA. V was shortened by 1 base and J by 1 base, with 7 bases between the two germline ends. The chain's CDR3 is CASSLVWTQETQYF. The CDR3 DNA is TGTGCCAGCAGCTTAGTGTGGACCCAAGAGACCCAGTACTTC.

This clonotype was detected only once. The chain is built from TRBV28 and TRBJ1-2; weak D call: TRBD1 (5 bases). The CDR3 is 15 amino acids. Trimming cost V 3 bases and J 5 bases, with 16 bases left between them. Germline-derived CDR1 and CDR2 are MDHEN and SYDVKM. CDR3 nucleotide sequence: TGTGCCAGCAGTTTGGTGTTACAGGCGGTGTATGGCTACACCTTC. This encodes CASSLVLQAVYGYTF.

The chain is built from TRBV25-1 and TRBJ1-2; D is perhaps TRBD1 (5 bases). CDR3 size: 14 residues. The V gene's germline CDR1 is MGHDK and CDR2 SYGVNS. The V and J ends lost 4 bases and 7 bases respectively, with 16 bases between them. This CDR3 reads CASSVLGRASGYTF. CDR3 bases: TGTGCCAGCAGTGTTCTCGGCAGGGCGAGTGGCTACACCTTC.

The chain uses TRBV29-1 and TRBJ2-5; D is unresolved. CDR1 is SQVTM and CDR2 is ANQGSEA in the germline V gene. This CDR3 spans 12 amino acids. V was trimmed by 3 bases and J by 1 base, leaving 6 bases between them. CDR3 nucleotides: TGCAGCGTTGATATCATCCAAGAGACCCAGTACTTC. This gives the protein CSVDIIQETQYF.